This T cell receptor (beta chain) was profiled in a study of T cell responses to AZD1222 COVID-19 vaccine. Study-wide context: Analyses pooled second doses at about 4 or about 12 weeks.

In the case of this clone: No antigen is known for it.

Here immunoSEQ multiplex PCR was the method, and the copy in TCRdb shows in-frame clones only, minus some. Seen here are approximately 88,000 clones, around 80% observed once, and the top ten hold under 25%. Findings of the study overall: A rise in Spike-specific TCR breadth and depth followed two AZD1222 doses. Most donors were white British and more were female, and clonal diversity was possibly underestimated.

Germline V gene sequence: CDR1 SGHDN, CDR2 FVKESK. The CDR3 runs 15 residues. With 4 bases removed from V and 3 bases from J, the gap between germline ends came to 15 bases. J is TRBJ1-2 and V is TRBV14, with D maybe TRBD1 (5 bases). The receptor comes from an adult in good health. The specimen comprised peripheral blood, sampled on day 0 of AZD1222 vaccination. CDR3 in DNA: TGTGCCAGCAGCCTTCCCGGGACTGGCCACTATGGCTACACCTTC. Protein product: CASSLPGTGHYGYTF.